These 27 T cell receptor beta chains were all obtained from the same sample, sequenced in a study of T cell repertoires in ileal Crohn's disease. Libraries were prepared by immunoSEQ multiplex PCR; TCRdb keeps only in-frame clonotypes and omits some of them. Of some 30,000 clones in the sample, roughly 77% were seen once. Input material: ileal tissue. The receptors derive from an adult with Crohn's disease.

This chain connects TRBV30 to TRBJ2-6, with 8 bases lining up with TRBD1. This CDR3 has 17 residues. Unmatched junction bases numbered 11, after V lost 6 bases and J lost 1 base. Germline V gene sequence: CDR1 GTSNPN, CDR2 SVGIG (reference sequence). This CDR3 is CACRRTGGKSGANVLTF. The DNA of the CDR3 is TGTGCCTGCAGGCGCACAGGGGGAAAGTCTGGGGCCAACGTCCTGACTTTC.

The chain combines TRBV6-1 with TRBJ2-3; 7 bases match TRBD1. CDR3 length: 14 amino acids. The junction had 6 bases not matched to a gene; V was cut back by 5 bases and J by 4 bases. Germline V gene data show CDR1 as MNHNS and CDR2 as SASEGT. The CDR3 loop is CASSLQGWSDTQYF. CDR3 DNA sequence: TGTGCCAGCAGTTTACAGGGGTGGTCAGATACGCAGTATTTT.

V and J are TRBV6-1 and TRBJ2-6, with 11 bases lining up with TRBD2. Unmatched junction bases numbered 5, after V lost 3 bases and J lost 1 base. Per the germline V gene, CDR1 is MNHNS and CDR2 is SASEGT. The CDR3 runs to 18 residues. In nucleotides, the CDR3 is TGTGCCAGCAGTGAGGTTAGCGGGGGGGGATCTGGGGCCAACGTCCTGACTTTC. It translates to CASSEVSGGGSGANVLTF.

The chain carries TRBV7-2 and TRBJ1-2; TRBD1 aligns across 9 bases. Germline lookup yields CDR1 SGHTA and CDR2 FQGNSA. V shed 5 bases and J 8 bases; nucleotides not matched to a gene: 6. CDR3 length: 13 residues. The CDR3 protein is CASSQQGAGGYTF. CDR3 DNA sequence: TGTGCCAGCAGCCAACAGGGGGCGGGAGGCTACACCTTC.

In this sample, this clone turned up a few times. This chain connects TRBV7-8 to TRBJ1-2, with D perhaps matching TRBD1 (5 bases). CDR3 length: 14 residues. Germline V gene lookup returns CDR1 SGHVS and CDR2 FQNEAQ. V lost 1 base, J lost 4 bases, and 10 bases lay in between. CDR3 sequence reads: CASSLGRGAYGYTF. In DNA, the CDR3 is TGTGCCAGCAGCTTAGGGAGGGGAGCCTATGGCTACACCTTC.

The CDR3 DNA follows: TGTGCCAGCAGCTCGACGGACAGGGGTCCCGGGGAGCTGTTTTTT. Translated, it gives CASSSTDRGPGELFF. V gene TRBV7-9 combines with J gene TRBJ2-2; 9 bases fit TRBD1. The CDR3 contains 15 residues. Unmatched junction bases numbered 6, after V lost 4 bases and J lost 6 bases. Germline V gene data show CDR1 as SEHNR and CDR2 as FQNEAQ (reference sequence).

The chain has TRBV7-8 and TRBJ1-1; 9 nucleotides align to TRBD1. Trimming took 4 bases from V and 7 from J; bases not matched to a gene: 10. Germline V CDR1 and CDR2: SGHVS, FQNEAQ. The CDR3 sequence is 15 residues long. The CDR3 region is CASSSVPGQGIEAFF. CDR3 in DNA: TGTGCCAGCAGCTCCGTACCGGGACAGGGTATTGAAGCTTTCTTT. Using reference TRBV7-8 and TRBJ1-1 for the parts outside the CDR3, the full variable domain is GAGVSQSPRYKVAKRGQDVALRCDPISGHVSLFWYQQALGQGPEFLTYFQNEAQLDKSGLPSDRFFAERPEGSVSTLKIQRTQQEDSAVYLCASSSVPGQGIEAFFGQGTRLTVV.

This chain uses TRBV5-1 with TRBJ2-2; 7 bases line up with TRBD2. J gave up 0 bases and V 0 bases, and 2 bases lay outside the gene matches. Germline lookup yields CDR1 SGHRS and CDR2 YFSETQ. The CDR3 is 16 residues long. The CDR3 sequence: CASSLGLAANTGELFF. DNA for the CDR3: TGCGCCAGCAGCTTGGGGCTAGCGGCGAACACCGGGGAGCTGTTTTTT.

In this sample, this clone turned up a few times. The V call is TRBV19, the J call TRBJ1-1; D possibly corresponds to TRBD1 (6 bases). The CDR3 covers 13 residues. V dropped 6 bases and J dropped 1 base, with 9 bases sitting between them. Germline loops: CDR1 LNHDA, CDR2 SQIVND (reference sequence). The CDR3 coding sequence is TGTGCCAGTAGATCAGGGGCGAACACTGAAGCTTTCTTT. It is translated as CASRSGANTEAFF.

The chain has TRBV27 and TRBJ1-2; D is unclear. CDR1 and CDR2 (germline): MNHEY, SMNVEV (reference sequence). V was trimmed by 5 bases and J by 6 bases, leaving 16 bases between them. CDR3 size: 14 residues. The CDR3 DNA follows: TGTGCCAGCAGTCCACGAGGACTATGGAATGGCTACACCTTC. Translating it yields CASSPRGLWNGYTF.

The rearrangement uses TRBV30 and TRBJ2-1, with TRBD1 as a possible D gene (6 bases). Trimming removed 6 bases at V and 13 bases at J, with 16 bases between. The germline V gene has CDR1 GTSNPN and CDR2 SVGIG (reference sequence). This CDR3 is 11 amino acids long. CDR3 DNA sequence: TGTGCCTGCGGGACATCACAGACCCAGTTCTTC. It translates to CACGTSQTQFF.

The rearrangement uses TRBV19 and TRBJ1-2, with 7 bases aligning to TRBD1. Losses at the gene ends were 6 bases for V and 4 bases for J; bases not matched to a gene: 5. There are 13 residues in the CDR3. Germline CDR1 LNHDA, CDR2 SQIVND (reference sequence). CDR3 sequence reads: CASSATGVYGYTF. The CDR3 DNA is TGTGCCAGTAGCGCCACAGGGGTCTATGGCTACACCTTC.

This chain uses TRBV29-1 with TRBJ2-5; D is perhaps TRBD1 (6 bases). Germline values: CDR1 SQVTM, CDR2 ANQGSEA. This CDR3 has 15 amino acids. The germline V and J ends were trimmed by 7 bases and 2 bases, with 20 bases remaining between them. The CDR3 DNA sequence: TGCAGCGCCACCCCCGCCGGGACACGGCAAGAGACCCAGTACTTC. Translation: CSATPAGTRQETQYF. Together with reference TRBV29-1 and TRBJ2-5, the CDR3 gives the full variable domain: SAVISQKPSRDICQRGTSLTIQCQVDSQVTMMFWYRQQPGQSLTLIATANQGSEATYESGFVIDKFPISRPNLTFSTLTVSNMSPEDSSIYLCSATPAGTRQETQYFGPGTRLLVL.

The CDR3 nucleotides read TGTGCCAGCAGCTCTACGGCGCGGGGGGCTGGCTACACCTTC. This codes for CASSSTARGAGYTF. This sequence joins TRBV7-3 and TRBJ1-2; maybe TRBD1 (6 bases). Trimming removed 4 bases from V and 7 bases from J, with 16 bases in between. This CDR3 comprises 14 residues. Germline-derived CDR1 and CDR2 are SGHTA and FQGTGA.

The V and J genes are TRBV4-3 and TRBJ2-1; possibly TRBD2 for D (7 bases). The CDR3 loop spans 18 amino acids. Germline V gene lookup returns CDR1 LGHNA and CDR2 YSLEER. The V end was cut by 9 bases, the J end by 2 bases, with 26 bases between. CDR3 region: CARRPPVGGAGTYNEQFF. DNA for the CDR3: TGCGCCAGAAGACCTCCTGTTGGGGGGGCGGGGACCTACAATGAGCAGTTCTTC.

This sequence joins TRBV18 and TRBJ1-2, with D maybe TRBD1 (5 bases). Trimming removed 0 bases at V and 5 bases at J, with 10 bases between. This CDR3 is 14 amino acids long. Germline V gene sequence: CDR1 KGHSH, CDR2 LQKENI. The CDR3 protein is CASSPPGRDYGYTF. The CDR3, as DNA: TGTGCCAGCTCACCACCCGGCAGGGATTATGGCTACACCTTC.

The chain carries TRBV6-4 and TRBJ1-1, with TRBD1 as a possible D gene (5 bases). The CDR3 sequence is 14 residues long. The germline V gene encodes CDR1 MRHNA and CDR2 SNTAGT. Trimming took 1 base from V and 1 from J, leaving 7 bases between them. The CDR3, as DNA: TGTGCCAGCAGTGACTGGGGCGGGAACACTGAAGCTTTCTTT. Translated, it gives CASSDWGGNTEAFF.

This clone was seen a single time. The chain is built from TRBV11-1 and TRBJ1-1; maybe TRBD1 (5 bases). CDR1 SGHAT and CDR2 FQDESV come from the germline V gene (reference sequence). This CDR3 spans 12 amino acids. V lost 2 bases, J lost 9 bases, and 10 bases lay in between. The CDR3 here is CASSLLGVKAFF. The CDR3 DNA reads as TGTGCCAGCAGCTTATTAGGGGTTAAAGCTTTCTTT.

The V gene is TRBV4-3, the J gene TRBJ2-1, with 10 bases lining up with TRBD2. The CDR3 has 15 amino acids. Germline assignment: CDR1 LGHNA and CDR2 YSLEER. Germline trimming cut 1 base from V and 6 bases from J; bases unmatched to any gene: 3. CDR3 DNA sequence: TGCGCCAGCAGCCAAGTACTAGCGGGGTCCAATGAGCAGTTCTTC. This codes for CASSQVLAGSNEQFF.

The chain uses TRBV2 and TRBJ1-2, with a tentative D call TRBD1 (5 bases). The CDR3 has 13 residues. Looked up from germline, CDR1 is SNHLY and CDR2 is FYNNEI. Deletions cut 3 bases from V and 1 base from J, with 6 bases between. CDR3 bases: TGTGCCAGCAGTGAGGGGGGTAACTATGGCTACACCTTC. Residues: CASSEGGNYGYTF. The full variable domain, completed using reference TRBV2 and TRBJ1-2, is EPEVTQTPSHQVTQMGQEVILRCVPISNHLYFYWYRQILGQKVEFLVSFYNNEISEKSEIFDDQFSVERPDGSNFTLKIRSTKLEDSAMYFCASSEGGNYGYTFGSGTRLTVV.

The chain carries TRBV4-2 and TRBJ1-2; the D is unclear. Between the trimmed V and J ends, which lost 0 bases and 5 bases, there was a span of 10 bases. The CDR3 extends over 14 amino acids. Per germline, CDR1 LGHNA and CDR2 YNFKEQ. The CDR3, as DNA: TGTGCCAGCAGCCAAGATGCAGGCCCTTATGGCTACACCTTC. Its translation: CASSQDAGPYGYTF.

The chain recombines TRBV7-9 with TRBJ1-2, with D hard to call. Trimming stripped 5 bases from V and 6 bases from J, with 10 bases between. The CDR3 covers 12 residues. CDR1 and CDR2 from the germline V gene are SEHNR and FQNEAQ (reference sequence). The CDR3 is CASSTTENGYTF. DNA for the CDR3: TGTGCCAGCAGCACCACGGAGAATGGCTACACCTTC.

This clone was observed a single time. The CDR3 loop is CASSSPGRGAADTQYF. The CDR3 DNA reads as TGTGCCAGCAGTTCCCCTGGCAGGGGGGCAGCAGATACGCAGTATTTT. The chain uses TRBV6-6 and TRBJ2-3, with a possible D match to TRBD1 (7 bases). With 4 bases removed from V and 4 bases from J, the gap between germline ends came to 18 bases. Germline CDR1 MNHNY, CDR2 SVGAGI (reference sequence). The CDR3 sequence is 16 residues long.

The genes are TRBV7-2 and TRBJ2-2; D perhaps matches TRBD2 (7 bases). The ends were cut back, 0 bases at V and 5 bases at J, with 10 bases in the middle. The CDR3 length is 15 residues. The germline V gene has CDR1 SGHTA and CDR2 FQGNSA. The chain's CDR3 is CASSLARGGTGELFF. CDR3 coding DNA: TGTGCCAGCAGCTTAGCGAGGGGGGGAACCGGGGAGCTGTTTTTT.

This clone turned up a few times. The chain employs TRBV19 and TRBJ1-4, with TRBD1 identical over 7 bases. Germline lookup yields CDR1 LNHDA and CDR2 SQIVND (reference sequence). The J segment lost 6 bases and the V segment lost 5 bases, leaving 9 bases of the junction unmatched. The CDR3 has 15 residues. The CDR3 nucleotides are TGTGCCAGTAGTTATGACAGGGTAGGGGATGAAAAACTGTTTTTT. Encoded protein: CASSYDRVGDEKLFF.

This rearrangement joins TRBV10-2 to TRBJ2-3; 12 positions match TRBD1. Germline CDR1 reads WSHSY; CDR2 reads SAAADI. Trimming took 9 bases from V and 6 from J; bases not matched to a gene: 13. The CDR3 is made up of 16 amino acids. The CDR3 protein is CASEDGGTGGWDTQYF. The CDR3 coding sequence is TGCGCCAGTGAAGACGGCGGGACAGGGGGCTGGGATACGCAGTATTTT.

The chain joins TRBV6-6 to TRBJ1-5; D is perhaps TRBD1 (6 bases). The CDR3 totals 14 residues. V lost 5 bases and J lost 6, with 14 bases in between. Per the germline V gene, CDR1 is MNHNY and CDR2 is SVGAGI (reference sequence). The DNA for the CDR3 is TGTGCCAGCAGTCATCAGGGGTCCCGTCAGCCCCAGCATTTT. This codes for CASSHQGSRQPQHF.